The 27 T cell receptor beta chains listed next were all sequenced from one sample in a study of T cell clonality in common variable immunodeficiency. Points from the study as a whole: In common variable immunodeficiency, TCR beta chains reportedly carried fewer deletions and N-nucleotide insertions.

Using immunoSEQ multiplex PCR, the repertoire was profiled, and TCRdb retains in-frame clones only, with some absent. There are tens of thousands of clones in the sample, none observed a single time. These receptors' antigens are unknown. Input material: peripheral blood mononuclear cells. The receptor set was obtained from a human donor with common variable immunodeficiency.

This clone is medium-sized by share. The read finishes 3 residues shy of the CDR3 end, and the germline J gene is used to complete it. V gene TRBV30 combines with J gene TRBJ2-6; TRBD2 might be the D (5 bases). Germline assignment: CDR1 GTSNPN and CDR2 SVGIG (reference sequence). Trimming took 2 bases from V and 3 from J, leaving 8 bases between them. CDR3 length equals 14 residues. CDR3 sequence reads: CAWSTGSGANVLTF. CDR3 DNA, as far as it was read: TGTGCCTGGAGTACGGGGAGTGGGGCCAACGTC. Together with reference TRBV30 and TRBJ2-6, the CDR3 gives the full variable domain: SQTIHQWPATLVQPVGSPLSLECTVEGTSNPNLYWYRQAAGRGLQLLFYSVGIGQISSEVPQNLSASRPQDRQFILSSKKLLLSDSGFYLCAWSTGSGANVLTFGAGSRLTVL.

As concerns this clone: The missing CDR3 end, 3 residues past where the read stops, is filled in from the germline J gene. The chain recombines TRBV5-1 with TRBJ2-6, with D hard to call. The ends were cut back, 0 bases at V and 4 bases at J, with 8 bases in the middle. Germline V lookup: CDR1 SGHRS, CDR2 YFSETQ. The CDR3 runs 15 residues. The sequenced part of the CDR3 DNA is TGCGCCAGCAGCTTGGAAGGGCCCGGGGCCAACGTC. This translates into CASSLEGPGANV. The complete CDR3 sequence is CASSLEGPGANVLTF.

About this clone: The read terminates 3 residues ahead of where the CDR3 ends, so the germline J gene completes it. The rearrangement uses TRBV19 and TRBJ1-4; D might be TRBD1 (5 bases). The CDR3 is 15 residues long. CDR1 and CDR2 (germline): LNHDA, SQIVND (reference sequence). The CDR3 spells CASSTTQPSGGGLFF. The covered CDR3 bases are TGTGCCAGTAGTACCACCCAGCCCTCGGGGGGAGGA.

This clone was detected ten times or more. The read ends 3 residues early relative to the CDR3; the germline J gene fills the gap. The chain is built from TRBV18 and TRBJ2-5; TRBD1 might be the D (5 bases). The germline V gene has CDR1 KGHSH and CDR2 LQKENI. V was pared by 0 bases and J by 3 bases, with 14 bases between. The CDR3 contains 16 residues. The covered CDR3 bases are TGTGCCAGCTCACCACCGCAGGGCATTGGGAAAGAGACC. Translation gives CASSPPQGIGKET. Given in full, the CDR3 is CASSPPQGIGKETQYF.

This clone was detected ten times or more. The sequenced fragment ends 3 residues before the CDR3 boundary, so the rest is inferred from the germline J gene. The genes are TRBV18 and TRBJ1-4; D remains ambiguous. The CDR3 is 15 residues long. From germline, CDR1 is KGHSH and CDR2 LQKENI. The germline V and J ends were trimmed by 3 bases and 6 bases, with 14 bases remaining between them. The sequenced CDR3 bases are TGTGCCAGCTCACCCACACTATCCGGTCATGAAAAA. Its protein is CASSPTLSGHEK. The full-length CDR3 reads as CASSPTLSGHEKLFF.

At least ten counts were recorded for this clone. The CDR3 protein is CSAAQGPYGYTF. The CDR3 DNA, read in part, is TGCAGTGCTGCACAGGGACCCTATGGC. The chain recombines TRBV20-1 with TRBJ1-2; a weak D match, TRBD1 (6 bases). The CDR3 goes on 3 residues after the read ends, and that part is filled in from the germline J gene. Trimming pared 5 bases from V and 4 bases from J, leaving 11 bases between. Germline values: CDR1 DFQATT, CDR2 SNEGSKA (reference sequence). The CDR3 length is 12 residues.

The CDR3 protein is CASSKDSSYNSPLHF. Incomplete CDR3 DNA: TGTGCCAGTAGTAAGGACAGCTCCTATAATTCACCC. The chain employs TRBV19 and TRBJ1-6; weak D call: TRBD1 (6 bases). The CDR3 end lies 3 residues beyond the end of the read and is filled in from the germline J gene. V was trimmed by 4 bases and J by 0 bases, leaving 7 bases between them. The CDR3 has 15 amino acids. Germline CDR1 reads LNHDA; CDR2 reads SQIVND (reference sequence).

This clone came up a few times. The read ends 3 residues early relative to the CDR3; the germline J gene fills the gap. The chain recombines TRBV5-1 with TRBJ2-5; the match to TRBD2 covers 12 bases. Germline V CDR1 and CDR2: SGHRS, YFSETQ. The CDR3 is made up of 16 amino acids. The trim removed 0 bases at V and 3 bases at J, leaving 3 bases unmatched. The DNA read from the CDR3 is TGCGCCAGCAGCTTGGCGCTAGCGGGGGGGGAAGAGACC. Translating it yields CASSLALAGGEET. The whole CDR3 protein reads CASSLALAGGEETQYF.

To note about this clone: The read finishes 3 residues shy of the CDR3 end, and the germline J gene is used to complete it. The chain couples TRBV19 to TRBJ2-5; 11 nucleotides line up with TRBD1. The trim removed 3 bases at V and 4 bases at J, leaving 10 bases unmatched. The CDR3 length is 17 residues. Germline CDR1 and CDR2: LNHDA and SQIVND (reference sequence). CDR3 loop: CASSMAGTGGFGETQYF. CDR3 DNA (partial): TGTGCCAGTAGTATGGCCGGGACAGGGGGTTTCGGAGAGACC.

About this clone itself: The CDR3 end is not reached by the read, which stops 3 residues before it; the germline J gene fills it in. V usage is TRBV6-9 and J usage is TRBJ2-7, with D maybe TRBD2 (5 bases). The CDR3 has 14 amino acids. CDR1 is MNHGY, CDR2 SVAAGI, per germline. Trimming pared 4 bases from V and 3 bases from J, leaving 13 bases between. CDR3 sequence reads: CASSSHSVLYEQYF. The sequenced part of the CDR3 DNA is TGTGCCAGCAGTTCCCATAGCGTCCTCTACGAG.

This clone was counted a few times. The read ends 3 residues shy of where the CDR3 ends; the end is completed using the germline J gene. The chain combines TRBV5-1 with TRBJ2-3; tentatively, D is TRBD2 (6 bases). Per the germline V gene, CDR1 is SGHRS and CDR2 is YFSETQ. CDR3 length equals 14 residues. V lost 9 bases and J 3 bases, leaving 17 bases between the germline ends. This CDR3 is CATKPGEVTDTQYF. CDR3 DNA, as far as it was read: TGCGCCACCAAACCGGGGGAGGTAACAGATACG.

There are a few counts of this clone. Coverage ceases 3 residues before the CDR3 finishes, and the germline J gene fills in the end. This chain joins TRBV2 and TRBJ1-1, with D perhaps matching TRBD1 (5 bases). Trimming pared 8 bases from V and 3 bases from J, leaving 13 bases between. CDR1 is SNHLY, CDR2 FYNNEI, per germline. The CDR3 loop spans 13 amino acids. The CDR3 DNA, read in part, is TGTGCCAGCCACTATGAACAGGACACTGAA. This gives the protein CASHYEQDTE. The complete CDR3 sequence is CASHYEQDTEAFF.

Points on this clone: The read halts 3 residues ahead of the CDR3 end, with the missing end drawn from the germline J gene. V and J are TRBV2 and TRBJ2-7; weak D call: TRBD2 (7 bases). CDR3 size: 14 residues. V lost 7 bases to trimming and J lost 1 base, with 14 bases between them. Looked up from germline, CDR1 is SNHLY and CDR2 is FYNNEI. The CDR3: CASILGGGSYEQYF. The covered CDR3 bases are TGTGCCAGCATATTAGGGGGGGGTTCCTACGAG.

This clone was detected only a few times. The read falls 3 residues short of the CDR3 end, and the missing part is taken from the germline J gene. The V gene is TRBV7-9, the J gene TRBJ2-2, with 9 bases aligning to TRBD1. With 5 bases clipped from V and 7 bases from J, the junction kept 5 bases outside the gene matches. The germline V gene encodes CDR1 SEHNR and CDR2 FQNEAQ (reference sequence). The CDR3 totals 14 residues. The DNA read from the CDR3 is TGTGCCAGCAGCCTACAGGGGGCTAACGGGGAG. Protein product: CASSLQGANGE. The entire CDR3 protein is CASSLQGANGELFF.

This clone was counted at least ten times. The read ends 3 residues before the CDR3 terminus; that terminus is restored from the germline J gene. This sequence joins TRBV19 and TRBJ2-4; the match to TRBD1 covers 7 bases. The CDR3 loop spans 13 amino acids. The V gene end was trimmed by 9 bases and the J gene end by 1 base; junction bases not matched to a gene: 3. Germline V CDR1 and CDR2: LNHDA, SQIVND (reference sequence). The sequenced CDR3 bases are TGTGCCAGCACAGGGGTGGCCAAAAACATT. Protein product: CASTGVAKNI. In full, the CDR3 reads CASTGVAKNIQYF. Full variable domain (missing parts from reference TRBV19 and TRBJ2-4): DGGITQSPKYLFRKEGQNVTLSCEQNLNHDAMYWYRQDPGQGLRLIYYSQIVNDFQKGDIAEGYSVSREKKESFPLTVTSAQKNPTAFYLCASTGVAKNIQYFGAGTRLSVL.

Notes on this clone: The CDR3 goes on 3 residues after the read ends, and that part is filled in from the germline J gene. The chain employs TRBV11-2 and TRBJ2-5; unclear D gene. Germline lookup yields CDR1 SGHAT and CDR2 FQNNGV. The CDR3 runs 13 residues. Trimming took off 3 bases at V and 0 bases at J, with 5 bases between the two ends. CDR3 DNA (partial): TGTGCCAGCAGCTTCGACAACCAAGAGACC. Residues: CASSFDNQET. The full CDR3 reads CASSFDNQETQYF.

The CDR3 spells CASSPGQDPTHGYTF. The covered CDR3 bases are TGTGCCAGCTCACCTGGACAGGACCCTACTCATGGC. V usage is TRBV18 and J usage is TRBJ1-2, with 7 positions matching TRBD1. The CDR3 is cut off 3 residues early in the read; its end comes from the germline J gene. Germline V gene sequence: CDR1 KGHSH, CDR2 LQKENI. The CDR3 is made up of 15 amino acids. The V segment lost 3 bases and the J segment 6 bases; nucleotides outside the gene matches: 10.

The CDR3 sequence: CASSHPTGKNIQYF. The sequenced CDR3 bases are TGTGCCAGCAGCCACCCGACAGGGAAAAACATT. The chain recombines TRBV7-2 with TRBJ2-4; the match to TRBD1 covers 7 bases. Coverage ceases 3 residues before the CDR3 finishes, and the germline J gene fills in the end. The length of the CDR3 is 14 residues. The germline gives CDR1 SGHTA, CDR2 FQGNSA. J was trimmed by 4 bases and V by 5 bases; bases with no gene match: 5. Combining the CDR3 with reference TRBV7-2 and TRBJ2-4 gives the whole variable domain GAGVSQSPSNKVTEKGKDVELRCDPISGHTALYWYRQSLGQGLEFLIYFQGNSAPDKSGLPSDRFSAERTGGSVSTLTIQRTQQEDSAVYLCASSHPTGKNIQYFGAGTRLSVL.

This clone was seen only a few times. The CDR3 is cut off 3 residues early in the read; its end comes from the germline J gene. The V call is TRBV7-9, the J call TRBJ2-7; TRBD1 agrees at 7 bases. Germline V gene lookup returns CDR1 SEHNR and CDR2 FQNEAQ (reference sequence). The ends lost 4 bases at V and 5 bases at J; junction bases unmatched: 8. CDR3 length: 14 residues. Incomplete CDR3 DNA: TGTGCCAGCAGCTCCACTAGACAGGGCAACGAG. Its protein product is CASSSTRQGNE. Given in full, the CDR3 is CASSSTRQGNEQYF.

Comment on this clone: The read halts 3 residues ahead of the CDR3 end, with the missing end drawn from the germline J gene. This sequence joins TRBV20-1 and TRBJ1-6; 8 bases are a match to TRBD1. The CDR3 loop spans 13 amino acids. The germline V gene has CDR1 DFQATT and CDR2 SNEGSKA (reference sequence). The junction had 4 bases not matched to a gene; V was cut back by 5 bases and J by 7 bases. Here the CDR3 reads CSALGQVNSPLHF. The sequenced CDR3 bases are TGCAGTGCTTTGGGACAGGTGAATTCACCC.

As for this clone: The read finishes 3 residues shy of the CDR3 end, and the germline J gene is used to complete it. The gene calls are TRBV18 and TRBJ1-1; maybe TRBD1 (6 bases). Germline V gene data show CDR1 as KGHSH and CDR2 as LQKENI. This CDR3 region has 18 residues. The V end was cut by 0 bases, the J end by 4 bases, with 21 bases between. The CDR3: CASSPPGGQGNLGTEAFF. The CDR3 DNA, read in part, is TGTGCCAGCTCACCACCGGGGGGGCAGGGGAATCTGGGCACTGAA. Supplemented by reference TRBV18 and TRBJ1-1, the full variable domain reads NAGVMQNPRHLVRRRGQEARLRCSPMKGHSHVYWYRQLPEEGLKFMVYLQKENIIDESGMPKERFSAEFPKEGPSILRIQQVVRGDSAAYFCASSPPGGQGNLGTEAFFGQGTRLTVV.

This clone was seen only a few times. The covered CDR3 bases are TGCGCCAGCAGCCCGACAGAAAGCACAGATACG. Encoded protein: CASSPTESTDT. The full CDR3 sequence reads CASSPTESTDTQYF. The rearrangement joins TRBV5-1 to TRBJ2-3, with D perhaps matching TRBD1 (5 bases). The read terminates 3 residues ahead of where the CDR3 ends, so the germline J gene completes it. CDR3 length: 14 residues. Germline loops: CDR1 SGHRS, CDR2 YFSETQ. V was shortened by 4 bases and J by 0 bases, with 9 bases between the two germline ends.

This clone turned up a few times. From the germline J gene comes the end of the CDR3, since the read stops 3 residues before it. The chain uses TRBV6-1 and TRBJ1-5, with TRBD1 matching over 7 bases. This CDR3 comprises 15 residues. The junction had 5 bases not matched to a gene; V was cut back by 2 bases and J by 4 bases. The germline CDR1 and CDR2 sequences are MNHNS and SASEGT. Here the CDR3 reads CASSESGQSNQPQHF. The part of the CDR3 DNA that was read is TGTGCCAGCAGTGAATCGGGACAGAGTAATCAGCCC.

This clone was seen a few times. The CDR3 is CSAEPGLGTQYF. The covered CDR3 bases are TGCAGTGCCGAGCCGGGTTTGGGGACC. This rearrangement joins TRBV20-1 to TRBJ2-5; no clear D gene. The read ends 3 residues before the CDR3 terminus; that terminus is restored from the germline J gene. CDR3 length equals 12 residues. V lost 6 bases to trimming and J lost 7 bases, with 15 bases between them. The germline CDR1 and CDR2 sequences are DFQATT and SNEGSKA (reference sequence).

This clone has just a few counts. With the read ending 3 residues before the CDR3 end, the germline J gene is used to fill in that end. The chain links TRBV7-2 to TRBJ1-2, with 12 bases matching TRBD1. Germline-derived CDR1 and CDR2 are SGHTA and FQGNSA. The CDR3 is 13 amino acids. Incomplete CDR3 DNA: TGTGCCAGCAGCTCGGGACAGGGGGCCCGC. It encodes CASSSGQGAR. The complete CDR3 protein is CASSSGQGARYTF.

Comments on this clone: The read gets to within 3 residues of the CDR3 end, and the germline J gene fills in the rest. The rearrangement joins TRBV2 to TRBJ2-7; no firm D call. CDR3 length equals 11 residues. Trimming removed 6 bases from V and 4 bases from J, with 7 bases in between. Germline V CDR1 and CDR2: SNHLY, FYNNEI. CDR3 in amino acids: CASSFVYEQYF. The DNA read from the CDR3 is TGTGCCAGCAGCTTCGTGTACGAG.

On this clone itself: The read ends 3 residues shy of where the CDR3 ends; the end is completed using the germline J gene. This chain links TRBV2 with TRBJ1-6; D uncertain. Trimming took 4 bases from V and 4 from J, leaving 5 bases between them. Looked up from germline, CDR1 is SNHLY and CDR2 is FYNNEI. The CDR3 runs to 13 residues. CDR3 residues: CASSGRYNSPLHF. The CDR3 DNA, read in part, is TGTGCCAGCAGTGGTCGTTATAATTCACCC.